This TCR beta chain was observed in a study of T-cell memory formation after mild COVID-19. Using constant-segment primers, 5'RACE produced TCR alpha and TCR beta cDNA libraries carrying sample barcodes and UMIs. TCRdb re-called the 5' RACE reads with MiXCR, one entry per CDR3 protein. The sample includes under 300,000 distinct CDR3 sequences, over 9% seen only once; the top ten take 20% to 25%. The CDR3 is 13 amino acids. The V and J ends lost 3 bases and 7 bases, in that order; junction bases with no gene match: 7. CDR1 and CDR2 from the germline V gene are DFQATT and SNEGSKA (reference sequence). The receptor was derived from a young man who had mild COVID-19 (a few samples of this study predate the infection). Cell type and time point are not known. The sequenced sample was PBMCs or a T cell subset sorted from them (not recorded which). The chain links TRBV20-1 to TRBJ2-3; 7 bases line up with TRBD1. CDR3 nucleotides: TGCAGTGCTAGGGGCCAGGGGGTAAATACGCAGTATTTT. It yields the protein CSARGQGVNTQYF.